A single T cell receptor (beta chain) is shown here with its context. Its antigen is still unknown. The PCR had 60 Vbeta and 13 Jbeta primers. Repertoires were generated with immunoSEQ multiplex PCR, while TCRdb's copy carries only in-frame clones and drops some. Here the sample spans about 200,000 clones, 77% being singletons. This sample is drawn from a study of cytomegalovirus exposure and HLA in healthy donors. Findings and caveats of the study: Rates of TCR association differed by HLA locus in a later analysis, with DRB1 highest and HLA-C lowest.

The receptor was isolated from a woman in her twenties or thirties in good health and CMV-seropositive. Sequencing used PBMCs.

The CDR3 spells CASSLAGGTSTDTQYF. CDR3 DNA sequence: TGTGCCAGCAGCTTGGCTGGCGGTACTAGCACAGATACGCAGTATTTT. The chain couples TRBV5-4 to TRBJ2-3; D is uncertain. Germline values: CDR1 SGHNT, CDR2 YYREEE (reference sequence). The CDR3 loop spans 16 amino acids. Trimming removed 0 bases from V and 0 bases from J, with 11 bases in between.